This T cell receptor beta chain was found in a study of T-cell memory formation after mild COVID-19. Across the whole study: TCR clusters mostly belonged to single donors.

Trimming took 6 bases from V and 11 from J, leaving 14 bases between them. This CDR3 comprises 12 residues. Note on this clonotype: Its specificity is unknown.

TCRdb used MiXCR to reprocess the 5' RACE reads, holding one entry per CDR3 protein. The sample has 350,000 to 400,000 distinct CDR3 sequences, under 25% seen once. Study-wide points: Chiefly within CM and EM were the contracting CD4+ clones; CD8+ ones were within EMRA.

This chain joins TRBV12-3 or TRBV12-4 and TRBJ1-5; D gene uncertain. Sequenced input: PBMCs or a T cell subset sorted from them (not recorded which). The receptor was derived from an adult woman who had mild COVID-19 (a few samples of this study predate the infection). Cell type and time point are not known. CDR3 bases: TGTGCCAGCAGCCCCCCCGCGGGAACCCAGCATTTT. It specifies CASSPPAGTQHF.